This TCR beta chain appears in the sequencing data of a study of type 1 and type 2 diabetes patients. PCR was run on genomic DNA. Multiplex PCR with 30 forward and 13 reverse primers amplified the TCR beta CDR3. One entry per CDR3 protein, called by TCRdb with MiXCR from the multiplex PCR reads. The data contain 250,000 or so distinct CDR3 sequences, 47% of them singletons. This CDR3 spans 11 amino acids. Trimming stripped 2 bases from V and 6 bases from J, with 8 bases between. The germline V gene encodes CDR1 GTSNPN and CDR2 SVGIG (reference sequence). This chain links TRBV30 with TRBJ2-7; D is unclear. Sequenced sample: peripheral blood mononuclear cells (PBMCs). The TCR originated in a man in his late teens or twenties with type 2 diabetes. The CDR3 reads CAWSRRLEQYF. The DNA for the CDR3 is TGTGCCTGGAGTAGGCGGCTCGAGCAGTACTTC.